Listed here are 29 T cell receptor beta chains from one sample, sequenced in a study of beta chain features in type 1 diabetes. Since all of the isolated RNA was reverse transcribed, expressed TCRB transcripts were what got sequenced. Repertoires were generated with immunoSEQ multiplex PCR, while TCRdb's copy carries only in-frame clones and drops some. Among about 270,000 clones listed, over 12% were seen once. Sequenced material: naive CD4+ T cells from blood. The receptors shown here come from a woman aged 40-49 years in good health.

This clone was seen a handful of times. The chain combines TRBV7-6 with TRBJ2-5; possibly TRBD2 for D (6 bases). CDR3 length: 15 residues. CDR1 and CDR2 from the germline V gene are SGHVS and FNYEAQ. Trimming pared 0 bases from V and 4 bases from J, leaving 12 bases between. CDR3 DNA: TGTGCCAGCAGCTTAGCGCGGCTGGAGGGAGAGACCCAGTACTTC. This sequence encodes CASSLARLEGETQYF.

This clone was counted between two and nine times. The chain links TRBV7-8 to TRBJ1-2; possible D gene TRBD1, 5 bases. In germline, CDR1 is SGHVS, CDR2 FQNEAQ. The CDR3 has 15 residues. Trimming stripped 1 base from V and 6 bases from J, with 15 bases between. CDR3 nucleotides: TGTGCCAGCAGCTTAGGTCCTGGGGCGTATAATGGCTACACCTTC. Translation gives CASSLGPGAYNGYTF.

This chain links TRBV18 with TRBJ1-5, with D maybe TRBD1 (6 bases). This CDR3 is built from 15 residues. In germline, CDR1 is KGHSH, CDR2 LQKENI. The germline V and J ends were trimmed by 4 bases and 5 bases, with 15 bases remaining between them. CDR3: CASSLVGGLYQPQHF. CDR3 nucleotide sequence: TGTGCCAGCTCACTCGTCGGGGGGCTCTATCAGCCCCAGCATTTT.

J is TRBJ2-7 and V is TRBV6-5; no clear D gene. CDR1 MNHEY and CDR2 SVGAGI come from the germline V gene. CDR3 length: 13 residues. The V end was cut by 4 bases, the J end by 0 bases, with 7 bases between. The CDR3: CASSFLRSYEQYF. The CDR3 coding sequence is TGTGCCAGCAGTTTTCTTCGCTCCTACGAGCAGTACTTC.

This clone was seen only a few times. The CDR3 region is CASTVRGTNTEAFF. The CDR3 DNA follows: TGTGCCAGCACCGTTCGGGGGACGAACACTGAAGCTTTCTTT. This chain uses TRBV7-2 with TRBJ1-1; TRBD1 is a possible D gene (5 bases). Trimming removed 7 bases at V and 1 base at J, with 13 bases between. The CDR3 length is 14 residues. Germline-derived CDR1 and CDR2 are SGHTA and FQGNSA.

This clone was seen a few times. The chain carries TRBV19 and TRBJ1-2; weak D call: TRBD1 (5 bases). The CDR3 runs to 14 residues. Trimming took 10 bases from V and 4 from J, leaving 19 bases between them. Germline V CDR1 and CDR2: LNHDA, SQIVND (reference sequence). CDR3 sequence: CATITPGEAYGYTF. In DNA, the CDR3 is TGTGCCACTATAACCCCGGGGGAGGCCTATGGCTACACCTTC.

The chain is built from TRBV20-1 and TRBJ1-2; the D is unclear. The CDR3 spans 11 residues. Germline V gives CDR1 DFQATT, CDR2 SNEGSKA (reference sequence). V gave up 4 bases and J gave up 6 bases, with 9 bases separating them. The CDR3 nucleotides are TGCAGTGCTACTCTATTAGATGGCTACACCTTC. This translates into CSATLLDGYTF.

This clone appeared a few times. The genes are TRBV27 and TRBJ2-5, with 10 bases that match TRBD2. Germline loops: CDR1 MNHEY, CDR2 SMNVEV (reference sequence). This CDR3 region has 15 residues. V dropped 3 bases and J dropped 4; count of bases not matched to a gene: 5. The CDR3: CASSFSGGARETQYF. For the CDR3, the DNA is TGTGCCAGCAGTTTCAGCGGGGGGGCCCGAGAGACCCAGTACTTC.

This clone was counted between two and nine times. As DNA, the CDR3 is TGTGCCAGCAGCTCACGGGCGGGACAGGGGGTCCCCCACGATGAGCAGTTCTTC. Protein sequence: CASSSRAGQGVPHDEQFF. This chain links TRBV9 with TRBJ2-1; 11 bases map to TRBD1. The V segment lost 4 bases and the J segment 8 bases; nucleotides outside the gene matches: 17. CDR1 SGDLS and CDR2 YYNGEE come from the germline V gene. The CDR3 has 18 amino acids.

The chain recombines TRBV6-5 with TRBJ2-7, with TRBD2 identical over 8 bases. CDR3 length: 15 residues. Trimming cost V 10 bases and J 2 bases; bases outside gene matches: 13. Germline lookup yields CDR1 MNHEY and CDR2 SVGAGI. Written as DNA, the CDR3 is TGTGCCACCCAGGAGCCGGGGGGGCCGACCTACGAGCAGTACTTC. Protein product: CATQEPGGPTYEQYF.

This chain links TRBV5-4 with TRBJ2-1; TRBD2 matches 10 bases. Germline V gene sequence: CDR1 SGHNT, CDR2 YYREEE (reference sequence). CDR3 length: 15 residues. V shed 0 bases, J shed 9 bases, and the junction held 6 bases outside the gene matches. The CDR3 reads CASSLASGGYGEQFF. The CDR3, as DNA: TGTGCCAGCAGCTTGGCTAGCGGGGGTTACGGTGAGCAGTTCTTC.

V usage is TRBV19 and J usage is TRBJ1-5, with 8 nucleotides matching TRBD1. The CDR3 has 14 amino acids. V gave up 6 bases and J gave up 6 bases; unmatched junction bases: 7. Germline V gives CDR1 LNHDA, CDR2 SQIVND (reference sequence). The CDR3: CASSHGQGAQPQHF. CDR3 bases: TGTGCCAGTAGCCATGGACAGGGCGCTCAGCCCCAGCATTTT.

This rearrangement joins TRBV5-1 to TRBJ1-1; D unresolved. V dropped 3 bases and J dropped 3 bases, with 6 bases sitting between them. In germline, CDR1 is SGHRS, CDR2 YFSETQ. This CDR3 has 12 residues. The chain's CDR3 is CASSWPDTEAFF. The CDR3 DNA sequence: TGCGCCAGCAGCTGGCCCGACACTGAAGCTTTCTTT.

The chain combines TRBV5-1 with TRBJ2-1; the match to TRBD2 covers 11 bases. Germline CDR1 reads SGHRS; CDR2 reads YFSETQ. The CDR3 covers 15 residues. Germline trimming cut 4 bases from V and 8 bases from J; bases unmatched to any gene: 8. The CDR3 DNA reads as TGCGCCAGCAGCGATAGCGGGGGGGCTTTCTATGAGCAGTTCTTC. Translation: CASSDSGGAFYEQFF.

The V gene is TRBV2, the J gene TRBJ2-1, with 7 nucleotides matching TRBD2. This CDR3 is built from 15 residues. Germline-derived CDR1 and CDR2 are SNHLY and FYNNEI. Trimming at V came to 2 bases and at J to 4 bases, leaving 5 bases not matched to a gene. The CDR3 DNA reads as TGTGCCAGCAGTGAAACTTGGACTAGATACAATGAGCAGTTCTTC. It encodes CASSETWTRYNEQFF.

This clone has just a few counts. The V call is TRBV5-1, the J call TRBJ1-2; TRBD1 agrees at 7 bases. The V gene's germline CDR1 is SGHRS and CDR2 YFSETQ. V dropped 4 bases and J dropped 5; count of bases not matched to a gene: 14. This CDR3 spans 16 amino acids. The CDR3 region has the DNA TGCGCCAGCAGCCCACCTGACGGGACAGCTGCTTATGGCTACACCTTC. Its protein is CASSPPDGTAAYGYTF.

In DNA form, the CDR3 reads TGTGCCAGCAGTACGACCGGGACAGGGGTCGTTGCGAATGGCTACACCTTC. This gives the protein CASSTTGTGVVANGYTF. This chain links TRBV25-1 with TRBJ1-2; 10 bases map to TRBD1. Trimming cost V 5 bases and J 6 bases; bases outside gene matches: 15. The germline V gene encodes CDR1 MGHDK and CDR2 SYGVNS. CDR3 size: 17 residues.

This sequence joins TRBV5-6 and TRBJ2-3; the D is unclear. The CDR3 spans 14 residues. Trimming took off 4 bases at V and 3 bases at J, with 12 bases between the two ends. The V gene's germline CDR1 is SGHDT and CDR2 YYEEEE. In DNA, the CDR3 is TGTGCCAGCAGCCCACCTAGATGGACAGATACGCAGTATTTT. Its protein product is CASSPPRWTDTQYF.

This chain connects TRBV27 to TRBJ1-2, with 10 bases matching TRBD1. Unmatched junction bases numbered 11, after V lost 5 bases and J lost 5 bases. There are 16 residues in the CDR3. Germline V gives CDR1 MNHEY, CDR2 SMNVEV (reference sequence). This CDR3 is CASSPRTGGPLYGYTF. CDR3 coding DNA: TGTGCCAGCAGTCCGCGGACAGGGGGGCCACTTTATGGCTACACCTTC.

This chain's CDR3 is CASSQDTMIGQYF. CDR3 DNA: TGCGCCAGCAGCCAAGATACTATGATCGGGCAGTACTTC. V gene TRBV4-3 combines with J gene TRBJ2-7, with no clear D. There are 13 residues in the CDR3. Germline V gene data show CDR1 as LGHNA and CDR2 as YSLEER. Trimming stripped 0 bases from V and 9 bases from J, with 12 bases between.

The V and J genes are TRBV15 and TRBJ2-7, with 7 bases that match TRBD1. Germline V CDR1 and CDR2: LNHNV, YYDKDF (reference sequence). This CDR3 comprises 15 residues. V lost 2 bases to trimming and J lost 3 bases; unmatched junction nucleotides: 7. As DNA, the CDR3 is TGTGCCACCAGCAGACTCCGGGACAGTCACTACGAGCAGTACTTC. This encodes CATSRLRDSHYEQYF.

This clone was detected a few times. This chain uses TRBV14 with TRBJ2-5; 10 bases agree with TRBD1. The end of the DNA fits TRBJ2-7 better, so the J call may be wrong. The CDR3 totals 13 residues. CDR1 and CDR2 from the germline V gene are SGHDN and FVKESK. CDR3 protein: CASTVDRGDEQYF. CDR3 nucleotide sequence: TGTGCCAGCACTGTGGACAGGGGGGACGAGCAGTACTTC.

This rearrangement joins TRBV18 to TRBJ2-1; perhaps TRBD1 as D (6 bases). From germline, CDR1 is KGHSH and CDR2 LQKENI. CDR3 length: 14 amino acids. V gave up 3 bases and J gave up 4 bases, with 10 bases separating them. DNA of the CDR3: TGTGCCAGCTCACCTAACGGACAGTACAATGAGCAGTTCTTC. The encoded protein is CASSPNGQYNEQFF. The full variable domain, in which reference TRBV18 and TRBJ2-1 provide the parts outside the CDR3, is NAGVMQNPRHLVRRRGQEARLRCSPMKGHSHVYWYRQLPEEGLKFMVYLQKENIIDESGMPKERFSAEFPKEGPSILRIQQVVRGDSAAYFCASSPNGQYNEQFFGPGTRLTVL.

J is TRBJ1-4 and V is TRBV5-8; tentative D call: TRBD1 (6 bases). The V and J ends lost 3 bases and 0 bases respectively, with 15 bases between them. Germline CDR1 is SGHTS and CDR2 is YDEGEE. This CDR3 comprises 17 residues. CDR3 nucleotides: TGTGCCAGCAGCTGGAACTACCAGGGGACAACTAATGAAAAACTGTTTTTT. Translation: CASSWNYQGTTNEKLFF.

V and J are TRBV9 and TRBJ1-5, with TRBD1 matching over 8 bases. The CDR3 contains 19 residues. After removal of 2 bases from V and 1 base from J, the junction contained 14 bases not matched to a gene. CDR1 SGDLS and CDR2 YYNGEE come from the germline V gene. The CDR3: CASSVGPGTGSRSNQPQHF. CDR3 sequence (DNA): TGTGCCAGCAGCGTCGGACCCGGGACAGGTTCCCGAAGCAATCAGCCCCAGCATTTT.

The V and J genes are TRBV5-6 and TRBJ2-3; no clear D gene. Trimming removed 2 bases at V and 4 bases at J, with 14 bases between. The CDR3 runs to 15 residues. Germline values: CDR1 SGHDT, CDR2 YYEEEE. CDR3 in amino acids: CASSLSPRVPDTQYF. In DNA, the CDR3 is TGTGCCAGCAGCTTATCCCCCCGGGTTCCAGATACGCAGTATTTT.

In its sample, this clone was seen a few times. The J gene is TRBJ2-3, the V gene TRBV7-2, with TRBD2 as a possible D gene (6 bases). The CDR3 length is 17 residues. Germline assignment: CDR1 SGHTA and CDR2 FQGNSA. V was shortened by 5 bases and J by 1 base, with 19 bases between the two germline ends. The DNA for the CDR3 is TGTGCCAGCAGCCCTCGCGTCCGGGGGTTGGGCACAGATACGCAGTATTTT. This translates into CASSPRVRGLGTDTQYF.

This clone was seen only once. The V gene is TRBV19, the J gene TRBJ2-7; TRBD1 matches 7 bases. This CDR3 has 14 amino acids. The germline V gene has CDR1 LNHDA and CDR2 SQIVND (reference sequence). The V segment lost 4 bases and the J segment 0 bases; nucleotides outside the gene matches: 3. The CDR3 DNA sequence: TGTGCCAGTAGTAAACAGGGGAACTCCTACGAGCAGTACTTC. Translating gives CASSKQGNSYEQYF.

The V gene is TRBV9, the J gene TRBJ2-1; 11 bases are a match to TRBD2. With 3 bases clipped from V and 10 bases from J, the junction kept 3 bases outside the gene matches. The CDR3 runs to 13 residues. Germline CDR1 reads SGDLS; CDR2 reads YYNGEE. The CDR3 bases are TGTGCCAGCAGCGCACTAGCGGGGGTAGAGCAGTTCTTC. It translates to CASSALAGVEQFF.